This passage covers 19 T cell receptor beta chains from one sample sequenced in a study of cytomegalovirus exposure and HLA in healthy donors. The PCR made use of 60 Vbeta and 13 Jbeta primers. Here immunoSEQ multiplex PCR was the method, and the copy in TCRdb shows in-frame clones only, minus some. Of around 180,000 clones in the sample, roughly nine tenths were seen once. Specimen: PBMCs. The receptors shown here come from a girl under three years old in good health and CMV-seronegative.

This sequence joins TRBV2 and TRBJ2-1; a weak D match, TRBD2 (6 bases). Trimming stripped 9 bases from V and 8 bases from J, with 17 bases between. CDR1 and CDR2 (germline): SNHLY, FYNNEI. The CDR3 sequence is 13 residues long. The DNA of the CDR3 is TGTGCCAGGGAGACCACTAGCTCCCATGAGCAGTTCTTC. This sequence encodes CARETTSSHEQFF. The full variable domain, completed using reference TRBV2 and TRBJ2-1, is EPEVTQTPSHQVTQMGQEVILRCVPISNHLYFYWYRQILGQKVEFLVSFYNNEISEKSEIFDDQFSVERPDGSNFTLKIRSTKLEDSAMYFCARETTSSHEQFFGPGTRLTVL.

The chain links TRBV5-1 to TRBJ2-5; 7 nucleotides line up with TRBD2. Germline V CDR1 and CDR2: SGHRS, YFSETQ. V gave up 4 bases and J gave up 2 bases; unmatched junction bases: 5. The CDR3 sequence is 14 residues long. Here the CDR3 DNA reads TGCGCCAGCAGCCTGGGAGGGCAGCAAGAGACCCAGTACTTC. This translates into CASSLGGQQETQYF.

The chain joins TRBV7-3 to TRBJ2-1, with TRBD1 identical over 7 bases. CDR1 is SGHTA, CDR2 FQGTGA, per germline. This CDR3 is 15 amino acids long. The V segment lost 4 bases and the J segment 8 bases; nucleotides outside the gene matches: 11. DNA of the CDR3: TGTGCCAGCAGCTACAGGGGCCAGAGGCTCGATGAGCAGTTCTTC. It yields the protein CASSYRGQRLDEQFF.

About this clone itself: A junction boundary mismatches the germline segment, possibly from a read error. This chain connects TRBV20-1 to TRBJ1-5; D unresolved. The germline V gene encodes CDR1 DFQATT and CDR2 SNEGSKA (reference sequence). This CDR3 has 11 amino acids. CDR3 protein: CSARQDQAQHF. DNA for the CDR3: TGCAGTGCTCGCCAGGATCAGGCCCAGCATTTT.

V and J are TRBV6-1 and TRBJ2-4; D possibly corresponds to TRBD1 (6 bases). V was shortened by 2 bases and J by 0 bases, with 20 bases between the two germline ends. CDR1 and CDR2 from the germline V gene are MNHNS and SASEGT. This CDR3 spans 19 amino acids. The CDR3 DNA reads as TGTGCCAGCAGTGAAACAGGCAGGGGCCTCCAACTAGCCAAAAACATTCAGTACTTC. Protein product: CASSETGRGLQLAKNIQYF.

The CDR3 spells CASSVRGAGTNEKLFF. The CDR3 nucleotides read TGTGCCAGCAGTGTCAGGGGGGCAGGGACTAATGAAAAACTGTTTTTT. The rearrangement uses TRBV25-1 and TRBJ1-4; 7 nucleotides match TRBD1. The V gene's germline CDR1 is MGHDK and CDR2 SYGVNS. V lost 4 bases to trimming and J lost 2 bases; unmatched junction nucleotides: 7. The CDR3 is made up of 16 amino acids.

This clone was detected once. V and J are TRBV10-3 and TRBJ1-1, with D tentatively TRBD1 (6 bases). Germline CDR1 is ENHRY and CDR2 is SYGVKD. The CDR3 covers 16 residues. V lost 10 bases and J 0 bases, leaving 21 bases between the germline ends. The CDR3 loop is CATLGQGKVVNTEAFF. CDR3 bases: TGTGCCACCCTGGGGCAGGGGAAAGTAGTGAACACTGAAGCTTTCTTT.

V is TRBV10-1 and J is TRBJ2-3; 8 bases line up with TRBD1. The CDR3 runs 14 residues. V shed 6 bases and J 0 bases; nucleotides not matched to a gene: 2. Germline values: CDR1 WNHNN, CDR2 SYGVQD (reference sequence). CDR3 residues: CASSRDRSTDTQYF. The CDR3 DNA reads TGCGCCAGCAGCCGGGACAGGAGCACAGATACGCAGTATTTT.

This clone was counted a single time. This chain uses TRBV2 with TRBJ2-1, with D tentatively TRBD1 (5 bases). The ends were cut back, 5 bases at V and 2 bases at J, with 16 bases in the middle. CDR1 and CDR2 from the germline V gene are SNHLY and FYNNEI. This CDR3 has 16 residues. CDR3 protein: CASSRQGIGTYNEQFF. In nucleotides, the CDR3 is TGTGCCAGCAGTCGCCAGGGAATTGGAACCTACAATGAGCAGTTCTTC.

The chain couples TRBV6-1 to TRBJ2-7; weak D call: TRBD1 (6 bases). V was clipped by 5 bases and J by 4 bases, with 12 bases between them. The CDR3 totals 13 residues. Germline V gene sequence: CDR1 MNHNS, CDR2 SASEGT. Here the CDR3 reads CASSWGTKYEQYF. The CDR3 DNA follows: TGTGCCAGCAGTTGGGGGACAAAGTACGAGCAGTACTTC.

CDR3 region: CASSRGERRTYEQYF. CDR3 nucleotide sequence: TGTGCCAGCAGCCGCGGGGAGAGGAGGACCTACGAGCAGTACTTC. This chain uses TRBV7-2 with TRBJ2-7; perhaps TRBD2 as D (6 bases). V dropped 5 bases and J dropped 2 bases, with 16 bases sitting between them. The CDR3 sequence is 15 residues long. The germline CDR1 and CDR2 sequences are SGHTA and FQGNSA.

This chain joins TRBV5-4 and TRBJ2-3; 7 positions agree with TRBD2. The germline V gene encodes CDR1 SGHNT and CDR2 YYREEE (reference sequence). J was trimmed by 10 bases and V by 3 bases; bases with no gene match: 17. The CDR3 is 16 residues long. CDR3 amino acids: CASSWGKSGVSDAQYF. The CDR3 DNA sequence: TGTGCCAGCAGCTGGGGGAAAAGCGGGGTCAGCGATGCGCAGTATTTT.

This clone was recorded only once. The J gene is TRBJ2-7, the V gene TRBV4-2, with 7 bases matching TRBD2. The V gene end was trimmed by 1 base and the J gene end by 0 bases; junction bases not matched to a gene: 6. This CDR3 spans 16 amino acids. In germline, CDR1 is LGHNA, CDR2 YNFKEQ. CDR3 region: CASSQAPSGTSYEQYF. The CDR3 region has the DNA TGTGCCAGCAGCCAAGCTCCTAGCGGTACCTCCTACGAGCAGTACTTC.

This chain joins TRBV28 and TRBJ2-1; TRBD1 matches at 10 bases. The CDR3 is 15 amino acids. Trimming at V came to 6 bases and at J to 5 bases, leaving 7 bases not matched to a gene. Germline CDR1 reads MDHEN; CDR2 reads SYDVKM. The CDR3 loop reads CASRSGTGAHNEQFF. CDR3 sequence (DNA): TGTGCCAGCAGGTCCGGGACAGGGGCCCACAATGAGCAGTTCTTC.

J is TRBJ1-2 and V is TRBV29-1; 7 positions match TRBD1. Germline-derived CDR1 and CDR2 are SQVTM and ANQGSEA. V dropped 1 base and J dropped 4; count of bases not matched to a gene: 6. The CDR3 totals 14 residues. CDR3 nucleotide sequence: TGCAGCGTTGAAGGCCCAGGGGGACTCTATGGCTACACCTTC. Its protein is CSVEGPGGLYGYTF.

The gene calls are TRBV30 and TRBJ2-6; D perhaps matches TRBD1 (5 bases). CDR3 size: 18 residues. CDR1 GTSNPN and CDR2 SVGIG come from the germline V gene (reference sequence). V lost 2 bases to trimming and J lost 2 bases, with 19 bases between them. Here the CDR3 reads CAWSSFPGRVTGANVLTF. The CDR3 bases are TGTGCCTGGAGTTCCTTCCCGGGCAGGGTGACTGGGGCCAACGTCCTGACTTTC.

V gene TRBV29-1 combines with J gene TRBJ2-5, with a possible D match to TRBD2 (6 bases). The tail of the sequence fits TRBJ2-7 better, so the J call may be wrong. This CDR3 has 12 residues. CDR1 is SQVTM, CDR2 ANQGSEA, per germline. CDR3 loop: CSGSSGSYEQYF. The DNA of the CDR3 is TGCAGCGGGAGTAGCGGCTCCTACGAGCAGTACTTC.

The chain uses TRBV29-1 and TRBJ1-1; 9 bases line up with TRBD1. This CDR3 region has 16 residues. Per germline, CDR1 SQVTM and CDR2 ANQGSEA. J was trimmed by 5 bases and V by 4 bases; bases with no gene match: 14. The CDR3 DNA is TGCAGCGTTGGATTTGTGACAGGGGGGGAAAGGACTGAAGCTTTCTTT. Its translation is CSVGFVTGGERTEAFF.

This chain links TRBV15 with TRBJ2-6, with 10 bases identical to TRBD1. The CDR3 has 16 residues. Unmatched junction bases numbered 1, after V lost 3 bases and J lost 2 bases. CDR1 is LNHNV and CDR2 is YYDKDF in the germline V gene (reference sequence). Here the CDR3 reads CATSRDRGTGANVLTF. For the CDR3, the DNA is TGTGCCACCAGCAGGGACAGGGGGACTGGGGCCAACGTCCTGACTTTC.